The clone carrying this TCR beta chain was recorded a few times. The antigen is undetermined. Germline-derived CDR1 and CDR2 are SGHKS and YYEKEE (reference sequence). CDR3 length equals 17 residues. Trimming took 4 bases from V and 5 from J; bases not matched to a gene: 7. Via CD45RO/CCR7/CD25/CD127/CD95/CD27, cells of the CD4+ naive, central memory, regulatory and stem cell-like memory subsets were sorted. This entry comes from a study of beta chain features in type 1 diabetes. Study-wide findings and caveats: The analysis here could not establish whether HLA type shapes TCRB rearrangement.

cDNA synthesis used the whole RNA isolate, giving expressed TCRB sequences. The data were produced by immunoSEQ multiplex PCR, yet TCRdb's version contains in-frame clones alone and is incomplete. The sample lists about 620,000 clones, about 14% occurring once. This sequence joins TRBV5-5 and TRBJ2-1, with 15 bases identical to TRBD2. Sequencing used naive CD4+ T cells from blood. The sequence was collected from a man between 18 and 29 years old in good health. DNA for the CDR3: TGTGCCAGCAGCACCGGGACTAGCGGGGGGATCCACAATGAGCAGTTCTTC. Translation gives CASSTGTSGGIHNEQFF.